This TCR beta chain was captured by sequencing in a study of a mutant IDH1 vaccine in newly diagnosed glioma (dated by TCRdb to the early 2020s). Broadly, across the study: Of the 30 or so patients who were treated, about 62% were male and about 40% were female, and the mean age was around 43 years. Before enrollment, most patients had been given radiochemotherapy with temozolomide as standard therapy, while the rest had received either radiotherapy alone or temozolomide alone. Peripheral blood was drawn at six visits: V03 (baseline), V05, V07, V10, V12 and V13. For exploratory analyses, fewer than 30 treated patients had longitudinal TCRB deep sequencing done wherever samples were available.

The CDR3 starts with the cysteine, ends with the phenylalanine, and has 15 residues. Just CDR3 DNA is preserved here, 45 bases in frame from base 1. CDR1 is given as SEHNR and CDR2 as FQNEAQ, both from the germline V gene (reference sequence). A distance of 16 bases separates the germline ends of V and J, which lose 6 bases and 5 bases respectively. This sample's time point label indicates: baseline, week 1 (first vaccination visit). The meaning of the sample's treatment or condition label: pre-vaccination baseline after standard-of-care therapy. Donors had newly diagnosed WHO grade 3 or 4 IDH1-mutant astrocytomas with loss of nuclear ATRX. The samples were drawn from NOA16, a multicentre, single-arm, open-label phase I trial in Germany that tested a mutant IDH1 peptide vaccine in humans for the first time. For immunogenicity testing, the blood drawn at visit V03 was used as the baseline sample. Genomic DNA for TCRB sequencing was extracted from EDTA blood using the DNeasy Blood and Tissue Kit.

What the study reported, not specific to this receptor: According to the authors, sample limitations meant that analyses of patient blood samples could not be reproduced. Changes in the top peripheral T cell clonotypes picked up by TCRB sequencing did not appear to be linked to pseudoprogression. Availability determined which PBMC samples were chosen for TCRB deep sequencing. Immune responses induced by the vaccine were seen in more than 85% of patients across multiple MHC alleles.

As concerns this clone: It has no known antigen specificity. Base qualities are not at hand, and no much larger clone is one base apart.

The library was produced with the immunoSEQ multiplex PCR assay. Following the manufacturer's protocol, the hsTCRB Kit was used to amplify rearranged TCR beta chain sequences. An Illumina MiSeq was used to sequence the TCRB libraries. On the authors' methods: The kit vendor's proprietary platform handled demultiplexing, trimming and gene mapping. Entries here come from immuneACCESS through TCRdb and include only in-frame sequences with V and J called. Some clones fail to appear in such tables; in the studies checked, an unresolved V gene covers under half of the shortfall, and the cause of the remainder is unknown. V, J and clone size were drawn from that table, and D and trimming were deduced from the DNA. In this sample the table shows about 88,000 clones, over 70% of which occur a single time. The top ten clonotypes cover about 5.6% of the sample.

This clonotype was sampled from a man between 40 and 49 years old with glioma. Some clones in this sample may be carry-over from other donors' samples. Recombination connected TRBV7-9 to TRBJ1-4, with TRBD1 as a weak D call on 6 bases. This sample comprised PBMCs, obtained from a glioma patient treated with radiotherapy, temozolomide or both. The DNA is TGTGCCAGCAGTCAAGGGGGGGTAATAAATGAAAAACTGTTTTTT. Its coded protein is CASSQGGVINEKLFF.